Following are 20 T cell receptor beta chains from one sample sequenced in a study of CD8+ T cells in alopecia areata. Specified treatment: oral pan-JAK inhibitor, 5-10 mg twice daily. It was cDNA, reverse transcribed from extracted RNA, that served as the sequencing template. Method: immunoSEQ multiplex PCR; TCRdb's copy keeps in-frame clones and lacks some. The sample shows about 200,000 clones, 55% to 70% of them seen only once. The sequences come from CD4+ T cells sorted from blood, collected at week 24, from a patient treated with tofacitinib. Receptors originate from a human donor with alopecia areata.

The chain employs TRBV18 and TRBJ2-3; D unresolved. Germline CDR1 KGHSH, CDR2 LQKENI. Trimming left V 2 bases short and J 4 bases short, with 7 bases between. This CDR3 region has 13 residues. CDR3 in DNA: TGTGCCAGCTCACCAAGGGTTGCAGATACGCAGTATTTT. Amino acids: CASSPRVADTQYF.

This clone appeared a few times. The chain recombines TRBV19 with TRBJ2-3; TRBD1 matches at 7 bases. CDR3 size: 17 residues. The germline V gene encodes CDR1 LNHDA and CDR2 SQIVND (reference sequence). V dropped 5 bases and J dropped 0; count of bases not matched to a gene: 11. CDR3 coding DNA: TGTGCCAGTAGTTTGTCCGCCGGGACAGTTAGCACAGATACGCAGTATTTT. Translating gives CASSLSAGTVSTDTQYF. The entire variable domain, with the rest obtained from reference TRBV19 and TRBJ2-3, is as follows: DGGITQSPKYLFRKEGQNVTLSCEQNLNHDAMYWYRQDPGQGLRLIYYSQIVNDFQKGDIAEGYSVSREKKESFPLTVTSAQKNPTAFYLCASSLSAGTVSTDTQYFGPGTRLTVL.

V gene TRBV5-6 combines with J gene TRBJ2-2; no firm D call. This CDR3 has 16 residues. Germline CDR1 is SGHDT and CDR2 is YYEEEE. Between the trimmed V and J ends, which lost 4 bases and 0 bases, there was a span of 13 bases. The CDR3 here is CASSPIGRANTGELFF. In DNA, the CDR3 is TGTGCCAGCAGCCCAATTGGCAGAGCGAACACCGGGGAGCTGTTTTTT.

This rearrangement joins TRBV28 to TRBJ2-1; TRBD2 aligns across 9 bases. Germline V gives CDR1 MDHEN, CDR2 SYDVKM. This CDR3 region has 16 residues. Trimming cost V 5 bases and J 10 bases; bases outside gene matches: 15. The CDR3 spells CASSLPGAGGLGEQFF. CDR3 bases: TGTGCCAGCAGTCTCCCCGGTGCGGGAGGGCTCGGAGAGCAGTTCTTC.

The rearrangement links TRBV21-1 to TRBJ2-1. TRBV21-1 is an annotated pseudogene. The CDR3 sequence is 13 residues long. CDR3 protein: CASSISRYNEQFF. The CDR3 DNA sequence: TGTGCCAGCAGCATCAGCAGATACAATGAGCAGTTCTTC.

The chain has TRBV5-6 and TRBJ2-5; D call uncertain. The ends were cut back, 0 bases at V and 5 bases at J, with 8 bases in the middle. CDR3 length equals 13 residues. The germline V gene encodes CDR1 SGHDT and CDR2 YYEEEE. DNA for the CDR3: TGTGCCAGCAGCTTGGCTTCCGCGGAGACCCAGTACTTC. It encodes CASSLASAETQYF.

This clone occurred many times. The chain carries TRBV2 and TRBJ2-7; D ambiguous. This CDR3 is 12 amino acids long. Germline V gives CDR1 SNHLY, CDR2 FYNNEI. V gave up 8 bases and J gave up 1 base, with 9 bases separating them. The chain's CDR3 is CASGSVSYEQYF. Here the CDR3 DNA reads TGTGCCAGCGGGTCGGTTTCCTACGAGCAGTACTTC. Complete variable domain (other parts from reference TRBV2 and TRBJ2-7): EPEVTQTPSHQVTQMGQEVILRCVPISNHLYFYWYRQILGQKVEFLVSFYNNEISEKSEIFDDQFSVERPDGSNFTLKIRSTKLEDSAMYFCASGSVSYEQYFGPGTRLTVT.

The rearrangement joins TRBV4-3 to TRBJ2-3, with TRBD2 matching over 12 bases. There are 15 residues in the CDR3. V lost 1 base to trimming and J lost 6 bases; unmatched junction nucleotides: 2. Germline values: CDR1 LGHNA, CDR2 YSLEER. The CDR3 is CASSQGLAGGDTQYF. The CDR3 bases are TGCGCCAGCAGCCAAGGCCTAGCGGGAGGGGATACGCAGTATTTT.

There are a few counts of this clone. The chain uses TRBV7-2 and TRBJ2-7, with TRBD2 as a possible D gene (6 bases). The germline CDR1 and CDR2 sequences are SGHTA and FQGNSA. The V and J ends lost 3 bases and 3 bases respectively, with 9 bases between them. The CDR3 spans 13 residues. The CDR3 region is CASSFTSFYEQYF. The DNA for the CDR3 is TGTGCCAGCAGCTTTACTAGCTTCTACGAGCAGTACTTC.

This clone was seen more than once but under ten times. The chain recombines TRBV27 with TRBJ1-2, with 7 positions matching TRBD1. Trimming at V came to 6 bases and at J to 1 base, leaving 14 bases not matched to a gene. CDR3 length: 17 amino acids. Germline-derived CDR1 and CDR2 are MNHEY and SMNVEV (reference sequence). The CDR3 coding sequence is TGTGCCAGCAGACCTAAAACGGGACAGAATTATAACTATGGCTACACCTTC. Translating gives CASRPKTGQNYNYGYTF.

The genes are TRBV18 and TRBJ2-6; the D gene is possibly TRBD2 (5 bases). The V gene's germline CDR1 is KGHSH and CDR2 LQKENI. V lost 3 bases to trimming and J lost 0 bases, with 12 bases between them. CDR3 length equals 17 residues. The CDR3 region is CASSPRTSRSGANVLTF. Here the CDR3 DNA reads TGTGCCAGCTCACCTAGGACTTCCCGCTCTGGGGCCAACGTCCTGACTTTC.

V and J are TRBV29-1 and TRBJ2-7; D is uncertain. The CDR3 loop spans 15 amino acids. Per germline, CDR1 SQVTM and CDR2 ANQGSEA. Trimming removed 2 bases at V and 1 base at J, with 15 bases between. CDR3 DNA: TGCAGCGTTGAACCCATACGGCCCGATTCCTACGAGCAGTACTTC. Translation: CSVEPIRPDSYEQYF.

This sequence joins TRBV30 and TRBJ1-2, with TRBD1 as a possible D gene (5 bases). V was pared by 4 bases and J by 0 bases, with 12 bases between. Germline CDR1 GTSNPN, CDR2 SVGIG (reference sequence). The CDR3 is 14 residues long. The chain's CDR3 is CAWTPGPTNYGYTF. DNA of the CDR3: TGTGCCTGGACTCCAGGGCCTACTAACTATGGCTACACCTTC.

V usage is TRBV28 and J usage is TRBJ2-5; weak D call: TRBD1 (5 bases). The germline CDR1 and CDR2 sequences are MDHEN and SYDVKM. V lost 4 bases and J 3 bases, leaving 12 bases between the germline ends. This CDR3 has 14 residues. DNA of the CDR3: TGTGCCAGCAGTTCTAGGGGCCCAGAAGAGACCCAGTACTTC. The encoded protein is CASSSRGPEETQYF.

V is TRBV5-4 and J is TRBJ1-2; TRBD1 agrees at 12 bases. This CDR3 has 13 amino acids. The V segment lost 5 bases and the J segment 4 bases; nucleotides outside the gene matches: 0. CDR1 and CDR2 (germline): SGHNT, YYREEE (reference sequence). In DNA form, the CDR3 reads TGTGCCAGCAGGGGACAGGGGGCCTATGGCTACACCTTC. Translation: CASRGQGAYGYTF.

This clone is a singleton in its sample. V is TRBV29-1 and J is TRBJ2-3; possible D gene TRBD2, 6 bases. Trimming took 7 bases from V and 3 from J, leaving 14 bases between them. Germline V lookup: CDR1 SQVTM, CDR2 ANQGSEA. The CDR3 loop spans 13 amino acids. The chain's CDR3 is CSGGVSNTDTQYF. CDR3 bases: TGCAGCGGGGGGGTCAGCAATACAGATACGCAGTATTTT.

The chain employs TRBV28 and TRBJ1-2; D gene unclear. Germline V gene data show CDR1 as MDHEN and CDR2 as SYDVKM. The V and J ends lost 1 base and 4 bases respectively, with 7 bases between them. The CDR3 runs to 13 residues. The CDR3 bases are TGTGCCAGCAGTTTATCTTCCTTCTATGGCTACACCTTC. Its translation: CASSLSSFYGYTF.

This rearrangement joins TRBV7-2 to TRBJ2-5; D is perhaps TRBD2 (6 bases). V lost 1 base and J 4 bases, leaving 13 bases between the germline ends. Germline CDR1 and CDR2: SGHTA and FQGNSA. This CDR3 has 15 amino acids. The CDR3: CASSLGSSVAETQYF. The CDR3 region has the DNA TGTGCCAGCAGCTTAGGATCTAGCGTGGCAGAGACCCAGTACTTC.

The chain carries TRBV5-1 and TRBJ1-4; possible D gene TRBD1, 6 bases. CDR3 length: 14 amino acids. The V gene's germline CDR1 is SGHRS and CDR2 YFSETQ. The V and J ends lost 1 base and 5 bases respectively, with 9 bases between them. For the CDR3, the DNA is TGCGCCAGCAGCTTGCGAACAGGGAATGAAAAACTGTTTTTT. Translated, it gives CASSLRTGNEKLFF.

The V gene is TRBV7-2, the J gene TRBJ2-7; 7 positions match TRBD1. Germline lookup yields CDR1 SGHTA and CDR2 FQGNSA. The CDR3 covers 14 residues. With V trimmed by 8 bases and J by 2 bases, 9 bases remained unmatched. CDR3 region: CASGKDRLAYEQYF. In DNA, the CDR3 is TGTGCCAGCGGAAAGGACAGGCTGGCCTACGAGCAGTACTTC.